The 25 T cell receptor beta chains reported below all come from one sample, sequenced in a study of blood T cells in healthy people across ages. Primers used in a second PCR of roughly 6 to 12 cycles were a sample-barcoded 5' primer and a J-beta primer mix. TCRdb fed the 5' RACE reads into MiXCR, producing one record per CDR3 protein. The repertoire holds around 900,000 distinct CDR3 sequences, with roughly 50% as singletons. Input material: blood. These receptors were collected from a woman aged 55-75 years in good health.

CDR3 amino acids: CASSPRSGRGETQYF. The CDR3 coding sequence is TGTGCCAGCAGCCCAAGAAGCGGGAGAGGAGAGACCCAGTACTTC. The rearrangement links TRBV7-2 to TRBJ2-5, with 8 positions matching TRBD2. The CDR3 has 15 residues. Germline V gene sequence: CDR1 SGHTA, CDR2 FQGNSA. V gave up 5 bases and J gave up 4 bases; unmatched junction bases: 9.

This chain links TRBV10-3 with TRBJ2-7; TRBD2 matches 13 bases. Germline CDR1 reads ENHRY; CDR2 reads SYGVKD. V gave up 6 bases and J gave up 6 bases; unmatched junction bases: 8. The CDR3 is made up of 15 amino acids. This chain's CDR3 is CAISAGLAGDSEQYF. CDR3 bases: TGTGCCATCAGCGCCGGACTAGCGGGAGACAGCGAGCAGTACTTC.

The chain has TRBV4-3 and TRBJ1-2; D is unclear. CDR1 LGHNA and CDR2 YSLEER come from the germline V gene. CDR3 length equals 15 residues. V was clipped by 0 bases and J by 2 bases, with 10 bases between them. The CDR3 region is CASSQEEGQNYGYTF. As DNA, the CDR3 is TGCGCCAGCAGCCAAGAAGAAGGCCAGAACTATGGCTACACCTTC.

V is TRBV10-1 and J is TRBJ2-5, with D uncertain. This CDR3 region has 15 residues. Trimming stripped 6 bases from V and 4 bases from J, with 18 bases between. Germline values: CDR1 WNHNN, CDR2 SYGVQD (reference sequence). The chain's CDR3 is CASRKGMGTGETQYF. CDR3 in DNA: TGCGCCAGCAGGAAGGGAATGGGTACGGGAGAGACCCAGTACTTC.

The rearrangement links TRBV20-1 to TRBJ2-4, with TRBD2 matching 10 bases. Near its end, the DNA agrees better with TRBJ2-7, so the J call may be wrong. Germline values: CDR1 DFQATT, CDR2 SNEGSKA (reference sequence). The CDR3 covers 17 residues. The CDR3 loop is CSARGVLAGTRTYEQYF. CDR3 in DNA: TGCAGTGCTAGGGGAGTACTAGCGGGAACTCGTACCTACGAGCAGTACTTC.

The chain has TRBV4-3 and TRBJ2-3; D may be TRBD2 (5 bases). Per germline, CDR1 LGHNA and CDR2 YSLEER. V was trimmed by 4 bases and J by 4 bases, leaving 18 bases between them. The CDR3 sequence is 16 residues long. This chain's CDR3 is CASSLSRGRGADTQYF. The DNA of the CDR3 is TGCGCCAGCAGCCTAAGCCGGGGTCGAGGTGCAGATACGCAGTATTTT.

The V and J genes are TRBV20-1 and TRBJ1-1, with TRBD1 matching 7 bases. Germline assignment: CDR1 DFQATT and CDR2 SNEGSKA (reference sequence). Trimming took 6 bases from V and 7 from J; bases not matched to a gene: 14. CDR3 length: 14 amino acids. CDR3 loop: CSANKPYRGREAFF. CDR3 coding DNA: TGCAGTGCCAACAAACCTTACAGGGGACGTGAAGCTTTCTTT.

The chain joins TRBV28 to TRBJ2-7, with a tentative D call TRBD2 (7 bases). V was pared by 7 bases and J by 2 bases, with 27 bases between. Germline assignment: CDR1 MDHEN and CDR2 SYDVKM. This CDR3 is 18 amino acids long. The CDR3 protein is CASTPPGYAGDTAYEQYF. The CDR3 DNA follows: TGTGCCAGCACCCCGCCAGGATACGCGGGGGACACCGCCTACGAGCAGTACTTC.

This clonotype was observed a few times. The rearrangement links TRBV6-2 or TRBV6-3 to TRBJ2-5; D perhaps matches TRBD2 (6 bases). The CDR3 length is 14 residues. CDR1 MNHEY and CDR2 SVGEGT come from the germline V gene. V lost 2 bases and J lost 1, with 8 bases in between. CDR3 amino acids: CASSYTGVQETQYF. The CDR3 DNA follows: TGTGCCAGCAGTTACACGGGAGTCCAAGAGACCCAGTACTTC.

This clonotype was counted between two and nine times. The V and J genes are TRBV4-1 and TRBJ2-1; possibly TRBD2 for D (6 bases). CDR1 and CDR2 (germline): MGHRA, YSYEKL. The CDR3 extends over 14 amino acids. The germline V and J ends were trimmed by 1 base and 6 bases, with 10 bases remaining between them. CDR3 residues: CASSQGLLANEQFF. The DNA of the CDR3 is TGCGCCAGCAGCCAAGGGTTACTAGCCAATGAGCAGTTCTTC.

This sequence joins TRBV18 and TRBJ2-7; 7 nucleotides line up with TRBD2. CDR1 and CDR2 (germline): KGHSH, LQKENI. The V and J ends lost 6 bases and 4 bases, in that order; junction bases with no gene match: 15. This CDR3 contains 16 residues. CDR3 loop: CASSSITRGDSYEQYF. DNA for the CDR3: TGTGCCAGCTCGTCAATAACCCGGGGGGACTCTTACGAGCAGTACTTC.

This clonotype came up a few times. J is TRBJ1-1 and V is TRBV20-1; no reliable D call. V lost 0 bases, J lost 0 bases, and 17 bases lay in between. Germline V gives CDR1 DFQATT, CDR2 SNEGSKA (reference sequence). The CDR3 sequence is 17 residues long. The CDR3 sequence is CSARDLSEKGMNTEAFF. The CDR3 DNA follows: TGCAGTGCTAGAGATCTATCGGAGAAGGGAATGAACACTGAAGCTTTCTTT.

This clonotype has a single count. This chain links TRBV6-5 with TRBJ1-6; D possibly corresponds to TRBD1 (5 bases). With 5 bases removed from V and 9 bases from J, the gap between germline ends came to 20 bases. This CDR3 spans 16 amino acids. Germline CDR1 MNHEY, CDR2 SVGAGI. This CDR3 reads CASSHGGRGISSPLHF. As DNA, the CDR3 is TGTGCCAGCAGTCACGGGGGACGGGGAATAAGTTCACCCCTCCACTTT.

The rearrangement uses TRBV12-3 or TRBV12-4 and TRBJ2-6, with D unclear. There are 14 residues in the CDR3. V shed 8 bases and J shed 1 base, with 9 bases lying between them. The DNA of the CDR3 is TGTGCCAGCGTACACTATTCTGGGGCCAACGTCCTGACTTTC. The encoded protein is CASVHYSGANVLTF.

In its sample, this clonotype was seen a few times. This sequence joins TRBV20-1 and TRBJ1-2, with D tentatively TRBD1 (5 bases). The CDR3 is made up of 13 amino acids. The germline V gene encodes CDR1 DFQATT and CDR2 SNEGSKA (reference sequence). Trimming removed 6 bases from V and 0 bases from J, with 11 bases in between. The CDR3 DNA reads TGCAGTGCCGAGGGGTCTGCTAACTATGGCTACACCTTC. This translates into CSAEGSANYGYTF.

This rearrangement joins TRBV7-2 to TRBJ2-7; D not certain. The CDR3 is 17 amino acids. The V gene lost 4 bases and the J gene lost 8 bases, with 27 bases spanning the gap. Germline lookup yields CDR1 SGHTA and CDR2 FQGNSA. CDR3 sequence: CASSSGVGRQYLSQQYF. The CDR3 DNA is TGTGCCAGCAGCTCCGGCGTTGGAAGGCAGTACCTCTCCCAGCAGTACTTC.

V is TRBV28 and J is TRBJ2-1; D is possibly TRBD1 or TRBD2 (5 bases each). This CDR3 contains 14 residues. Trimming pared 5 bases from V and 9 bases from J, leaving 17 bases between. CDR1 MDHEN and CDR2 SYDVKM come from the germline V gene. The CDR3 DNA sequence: TGTGCCAGCAGTGTAGGGGACCGGGAAGGTGAGCAGTTCTTC. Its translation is CASSVGDREGEQFF.

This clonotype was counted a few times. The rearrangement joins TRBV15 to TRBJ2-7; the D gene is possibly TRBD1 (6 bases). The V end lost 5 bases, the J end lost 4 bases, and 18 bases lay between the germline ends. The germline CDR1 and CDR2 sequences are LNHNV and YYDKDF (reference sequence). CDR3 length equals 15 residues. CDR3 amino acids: CATSPKGDTLYEQYF. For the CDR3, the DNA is TGTGCCACCAGCCCTAAGGGGGACACACTATACGAGCAGTACTTC.

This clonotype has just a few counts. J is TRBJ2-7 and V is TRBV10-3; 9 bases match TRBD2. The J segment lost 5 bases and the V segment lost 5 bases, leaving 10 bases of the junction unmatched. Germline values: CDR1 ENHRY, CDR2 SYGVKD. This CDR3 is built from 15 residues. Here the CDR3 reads CAISPRTSDQNEQYF. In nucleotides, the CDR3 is TGTGCCATCAGTCCTCGGACTAGCGATCAAAACGAGCAGTACTTC.

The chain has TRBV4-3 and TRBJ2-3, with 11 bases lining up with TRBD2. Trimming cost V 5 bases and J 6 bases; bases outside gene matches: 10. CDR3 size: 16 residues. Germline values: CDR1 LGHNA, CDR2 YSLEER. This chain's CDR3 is CASSAVAGGGVDTQYF. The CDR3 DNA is TGCGCCAGCAGCGCCGTAGCGGGAGGGGGGGTGGATACGCAGTATTTT.

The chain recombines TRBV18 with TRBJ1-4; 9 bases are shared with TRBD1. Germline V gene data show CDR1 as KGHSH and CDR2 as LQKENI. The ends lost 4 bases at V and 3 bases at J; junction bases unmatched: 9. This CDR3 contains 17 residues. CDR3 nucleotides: TGTGCCAGCTCACTGAGTCCCGGGACAGGGCCTAATGAAAAACTGTTTTTT. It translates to CASSLSPGTGPNEKLFF.

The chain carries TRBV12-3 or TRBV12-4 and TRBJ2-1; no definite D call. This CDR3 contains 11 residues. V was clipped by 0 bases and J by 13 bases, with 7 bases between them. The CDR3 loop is CASSLAPIQFF. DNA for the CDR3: TGTGCCAGCAGTTTAGCGCCAATTCAGTTCTTC.

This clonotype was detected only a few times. CDR3 nucleotides: TGTGCCAGCAGTCGACAGGGGGCAAACACCGGGGAGCTGTTTTTT. It codes for CASSRQGANTGELFF. The chain combines TRBV28 with TRBJ2-2; 10 bases are a match to TRBD1. The junction had 2 bases not matched to a gene; V was cut back by 5 bases and J by 2 bases. The CDR3 length is 15 residues. Germline assignment: CDR1 MDHEN and CDR2 SYDVKM. Full variable domain (rest looked up from reference TRBV28 and TRBJ2-2): DVKVTQSSRYLVKRTGEKVFLECVQDMDHENMFWYRQDPGLGLRLIYFSYDVKMKEKGDIPEGYSVSREKKERFSLILESASTNQTSMYLCASSRQGANTGELFFGEGSRLTVL.

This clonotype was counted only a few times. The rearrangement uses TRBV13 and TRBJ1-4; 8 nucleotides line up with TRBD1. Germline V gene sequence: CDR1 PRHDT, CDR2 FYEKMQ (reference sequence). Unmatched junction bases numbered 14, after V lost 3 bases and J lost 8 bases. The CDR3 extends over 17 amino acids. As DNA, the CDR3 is TGTGCCAGCAGCTTTTTTGGGCAGGACAGGGAGAGGGAAAAACTGTTTTTT. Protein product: CASSFFGQDREREKLFF.

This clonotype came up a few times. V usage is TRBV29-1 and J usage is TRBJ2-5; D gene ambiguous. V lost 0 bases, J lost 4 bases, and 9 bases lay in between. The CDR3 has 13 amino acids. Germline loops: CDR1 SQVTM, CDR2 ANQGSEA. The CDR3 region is CSVEDRSIETQYF. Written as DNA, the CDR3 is TGCAGCGTTGAAGATCGCAGCATAGAGACCCAGTACTTC.